One sample yielded the 17 T cell receptor beta chains listed below, sequenced in a study of beta chain features in type 1 diabetes. All of the isolated RNA was reverse transcribed, so expressed TCRB transcripts were sequenced. The method was immunoSEQ multiplex PCR; TCRdb's version includes in-frame clones alone and lacks a portion of them. The sample consists of about 300,000 clones, roughly 8% of them appearing once. The sequencing input was central memory CD4+ T cells from blood. The source is a young woman in good health.

The J gene is TRBJ2-3, the V gene TRBV7-2, with 7 positions matching TRBD2. Losses at the gene ends were 3 bases for V and 3 bases for J; bases not matched to a gene: 9. CDR1 is SGHTA, CDR2 FQGNSA, per germline. The CDR3 consists of 16 residues. CDR3 protein: CASSLHGGSRTDTQYF. The CDR3 nucleotides are TGTGCCAGCAGCTTGCACGGCGGGAGTAGGACAGATACGCAGTATTTT. Drawing the rest from reference TRBV7-2 and TRBJ2-3, the complete variable domain is GAGVSQSPSNKVTEKGKDVELRCDPISGHTALYWYRQSLGQGLEFLIYFQGNSAPDKSGLPSDRFSAERTGGSVSTLTIQRTQQEDSAVYLCASSLHGGSRTDTQYFGPGTRLTVL.

This clone was counted a few times. The chain recombines TRBV14 with TRBJ2-3; no firm D call. CDR3 length: 16 amino acids. Between the trimmed V and J ends, which lost 5 bases and 5 bases, there was a span of 20 bases. Germline CDR1 is SGHDN and CDR2 is FVKESK. The CDR3: CASSSSLLSGGDTQYF. DNA for the CDR3: TGTGCCAGCAGCTCAAGCCTCCTTTCTGGCGGAGATACGCAGTATTTT.

This clone was observed many times. V usage is TRBV5-1 and J usage is TRBJ2-3; D remains unclear. Germline V CDR1 and CDR2: SGHRS, YFSETQ. Trimming cost V 4 bases and J 5 bases, with 11 bases left between them. The CDR3 runs 13 residues. For the CDR3, the DNA is TGCGCCAGCAGCATACCAGGTGGAGATACGCAGTATTTT. This codes for CASSIPGGDTQYF.

V and J are TRBV10-3 and TRBJ2-7; D call uncertain. Germline CDR1 ENHRY, CDR2 SYGVKD. Trimming cost V 4 bases and J 0 bases, with 10 bases left between them. This CDR3 contains 14 residues. CDR3 region: CAISGKGNSYEQYF. The CDR3 nucleotides are TGTGCCATCAGTGGAAAAGGGAACTCCTACGAGCAGTACTTC.

In its sample, this clone was seen many times. The CDR3: CASSLRAYDQETQYF. CDR3 sequence (DNA): TGTGCCAGCAGCTTAAGGGCATATGATCAAGAGACCCAGTACTTC. This chain joins TRBV11-2 and TRBJ2-5, with unresolved D. The V and J ends lost 2 bases and 2 bases respectively, with 12 bases between them. CDR1 and CDR2 (germline): SGHAT, FQNNGV. CDR3 length: 15 amino acids.

The chain couples TRBV5-4 to TRBJ1-2; D remains ambiguous. V was pared by 2 bases and J by 0 bases, with 11 bases between. The CDR3 consists of 15 residues. Germline V gene lookup returns CDR1 SGHNT and CDR2 YYREEE (reference sequence). Here the CDR3 DNA reads TGTGCCAGCAGCTTAGGCTTACCAGCTAACTATGGCTACACCTTC. Translating gives CASSLGLPANYGYTF.

CDR3 protein: CASSPRGFSDNEQFF. As DNA, the CDR3 is TGTGCCAGCAGTCCCCGGGGTTTCTCAGACAATGAGCAGTTCTTC. This chain connects TRBV27 to TRBJ2-1, with a weak D call TRBD2 (5 bases). This CDR3 has 15 residues. Trimming left V 5 bases short and J 5 bases short, with 16 bases between. The V gene's germline CDR1 is MNHEY and CDR2 SMNVEV (reference sequence).

This clone has at least ten counts. This chain uses TRBV28 with TRBJ1-6; D may be TRBD1 (6 bases). Per germline, CDR1 MDHEN and CDR2 SYDVKM. This CDR3 has 14 residues. The V gene lost 5 bases and the J gene lost 8 bases, with 13 bases spanning the gap. The CDR3 reads CASSPGHPDSPLHF. DNA of the CDR3: TGTGCCAGCAGTCCGGGACATCCGGATTCACCCCTCCACTTT.

The V and J genes are TRBV5-1 and TRBJ1-1; the D gene is possibly TRBD1 (6 bases). Trimming left V 0 bases short and J 1 base short, with 13 bases between. The CDR3 has 16 amino acids. Germline V lookup: CDR1 SGHRS, CDR2 YFSETQ. CDR3 loop: CASSLDGQWGNTEAFF. The CDR3 DNA sequence: TGCGCCAGCAGCTTGGACGGACAGTGGGGGAACACTGAAGCTTTCTTT. Looking up the rest from reference TRBV5-1 and TRBJ1-1 gives the full variable domain: KAGVTQTPRYLIKTRGQQVTLSCSPISGHRSVSWYQQTPGQGLQFLFEYFSETQRNKGNFPGRFSGRQFSNSRSEMNVSTLELGDSALYLCASSLDGQWGNTEAFFGQGTRLTVV.

Notes on this clone: This sample also contains other DNA sequences that code for the same CDR3. V is TRBV7-3 and J is TRBJ2-3; D is unresolved. Germline V gene data show CDR1 as SGHTA and CDR2 as FQGTGA. V was shortened by 5 bases and J by 3 bases, with 9 bases between the two germline ends. The CDR3 has 13 residues. The CDR3 bases are TGTGCCAGCAGCCCATATATTACAGATACGCAGTATTTT. Amino acid sequence: CASSPYITDTQYF.

The chain is built from TRBV18 and TRBJ2-3; no clear D gene. Trimming took 1 base from V and 2 from J, leaving 4 bases between them. The length of the CDR3 is 13 residues. From germline, CDR1 is KGHSH and CDR2 LQKENI. The CDR3 DNA reads TGTGCCAGCTCACCACTCACCACAGATACGCAGTATTTT. It encodes CASSPLTTDTQYF.

V and J are TRBV5-4 and TRBJ1-6, with D hard to call. Trimming stripped 5 bases from V and 7 bases from J, with 16 bases between. Germline V gives CDR1 SGHNT, CDR2 YYREEE (reference sequence). CDR3 length: 15 amino acids. CDR3 protein: CASSPDSMGNSPLHF. In nucleotides, the CDR3 is TGTGCCAGCAGTCCGGACTCCATGGGCAATTCACCCCTCCACTTT. The full variable domain, rest sourced from reference TRBV5-4 and TRBJ1-6, is ETGVTQSPTHLIKTRGQQVTLRCSSQSGHNTVSWYQQALGQGPQFIFQYYREEENGRGNFPPRFSGLQFPNYSSELNVNALELDDSALYLCASSPDSMGNSPLHFGNGTRLTVT.

This clone has just a few counts. This could be a read error, since a much larger clone is one nucleotide away. This chain connects TRBV28 to TRBJ1-1; D unresolved. V was pared by 6 bases and J by 1 base, with 3 bases between. CDR1 is MDHEN, CDR2 SYDVKM, per germline. The CDR3 spans 11 residues. The CDR3 sequence: CASRQNTEAFF. CDR3 nucleotides: TGTGCCAGCAGACAGAACACTGAAGCTTTCTTT.

Many counts were recorded for this clone. V and J are TRBV7-3 and TRBJ2-1, with D possibly TRBD1 on 5 matching bases. With 2 bases removed from V and 7 bases from J, the gap between germline ends came to 9 bases. Germline V gene lookup returns CDR1 SGHTA and CDR2 FQGTGA. The CDR3 is 13 amino acids. The CDR3 loop is CASSLGAANEQFF. DNA for the CDR3: TGTGCCAGCAGCTTAGGGGCAGCGAATGAGCAGTTCTTC.

The chain joins TRBV7-2 to TRBJ1-2, with D possibly TRBD1 on 6 matching bases. Per the germline V gene, CDR1 is SGHTA and CDR2 is FQGNSA. Trimming took off 5 bases at V and 0 bases at J, with 13 bases between the two ends. The length of the CDR3 is 15 residues. This CDR3 is CASSQVGQSNYGYTF. DNA for the CDR3: TGTGCCAGCAGCCAAGTTGGACAGTCTAACTATGGCTACACCTTC. Using reference TRBV7-2 and TRBJ1-2 for the parts outside the CDR3, the full variable domain is GAGVSQSPSNKVTEKGKDVELRCDPISGHTALYWYRQSLGQGLEFLIYFQGNSAPDKSGLPSDRFSAERTGGSVSTLTIQRTQQEDSAVYLCASSQVGQSNYGYTFGSGTRLTVV.

A few counts support this clone. CDR3 DNA sequence: TGTGCCAGCAAACTCGCGGGCGGGGCTTACAATGAGCAGTTCTTC. Protein product: CASKLAGGAYNEQFF. The V and J genes are TRBV2 and TRBJ2-1; TRBD2 is a possible D gene (6 bases). Per germline, CDR1 SNHLY and CDR2 FYNNEI. V gave up 7 bases and J gave up 4 bases, with 17 bases separating them. This CDR3 is 15 amino acids long. The full variable domain, with the rest looked up from reference TRBV2 and TRBJ2-1, is EPEVTQTPSHQVTQMGQEVILRCVPISNHLYFYWYRQILGQKVEFLVSFYNNEISEKSEIFDDQFSVERPDGSNFTLKIRSTKLEDSAMYFCASKLAGGAYNEQFFGPGTRLTVL.

This clone was recorded a few times. The chain couples TRBV21-1 to TRBJ1-5; the DNA was not used to check the table's D call, TRBD1. TRBV21-1 has pseudogene status. The CDR3 consists of 14 residues. CDR3: CASTTGFRNQPQHF. The CDR3 nucleotides read TGTGCCAGCACGACAGGGTTCCGCAATCAGCCCCAGCATTTT.